Listed below are T cell receptor beta chains from one sample, sequenced in a study of blood T cell repertoires in COVID-19. This table comes from immunoSEQ multiplex PCR, and its TCRdb copy is limited to in-frame clones, with some not included. The table has 110,000 to 150,000 clones, approximately 90% seen once. Sequencing input: peripheral blood. The receptor source for this set is an elderly woman with acute or convalescent COVID-19. The conserved cysteine and the conserved F or W are not part of the CDR3 here. Each record gives: J gene, V gene, CDR3 protein.

TRBJ2-3,TRBV5-1,ASRPPGGREDTQY
TRBJ2-3,TRBV6-5,ASSYPGGHTQY
TRBJ1-4,TRBV29-1,SVEGTGNEKLF
TRBJ1-2,TRBV6-5,ASSYIPGDSGYT
TRBJ2-7,TRBV29-1,SVGGGQGRYEQY
TRBJ2-3,TRBV3-1/TRBV3-2,ASSHRPGQGRDTQY
TRBJ1-5,TRBV3-1/TRBV3-2,ASSQGGTNSNQPQH
TRBJ2-7,TRBV7-3,ASSLTGGYEQY
TRBJ1-2,TRBV6-5,ASRRQGLYGYT
TRBJ1-1,TRBV3-1/TRBV3-2,ASSQELSVNTEAF
TRBJ1-1,TRBV4-3,ASSHGGRWTEAF
TRBJ2-5,TRBV6-5,ASSYGLQETQY
TRBJ2-2,TRBV29-1,SVEGDRSTGELF
TRBJ2-2,TRBV30,AWSSRQNTGELF
TRBJ1-5,TRBV6-5,ASRDSVPQPQH
TRBJ1-5,TRBV19,ASGTAGVKIQPQH
TRBJ1-5,TRBV5-1,ASSLGGRDQPQH
TRBJ1-1,TRBV5-1,ASSTGQINTEAF
TRBJ1-2,TRBV13,ASSLDGGRSGYT
TRBJ1-2,TRBV21-1,ASSKAGTGSYGYT
TRBJ1-1,TRBV5-5,ASRAGQGVSNTEAF
TRBJ1-2,TRBV5-1,ASSSGDRGGYT
TRBJ1-5,TRBV2,ASSEALRGGLGPQH
TRBJ1-5,TRBV18,ASAGQGNQPQH
TRBJ1-6,TRBV2,ASRAMTSGQVHSPLH
TRBJ2-7,TRBV7-2,ASSPRGVSYEQY
TRBJ1-1,TRBV11-2,ASSLGGPRDTEAF
TRBJ2-1,TRBV19,ASKERGGLNEQF
TRBJ1-2,TRBV15,ATSAGTAYRDGYT
TRBJ1-5,TRBV2,ASSGLNSNQPQH
TRBJ1-2,TRBV19,ASSLLRDNYGYT
TRBJ1-3,TRBV13,ASSLGGAGNTIY